This TCR beta chain emerged from a study of CD8+ T cells in alopecia areata. About the study: Those treated were given oral tofacitinib at 5 to 10 mg twice daily. Scoring of severity for treated patients was based on percentage of affected scalp area. General study points: Scalp clonality and expanded CD8+ clones among the top 100 fell significantly with tofacitinib.

Extracted RNA was reverse transcribed into cDNA, the sequencing template. TCRdb keeps only in-frame clones here, not all; method: immunoSEQ multiplex PCR. The sample has about 4,500 clones, 63% seen once; the top ten hold roughly an eighth. This CDR3 is 15 amino acids long. Germline values: CDR1 SGHDN, CDR2 FVKESK. With 3 bases clipped from V and 6 bases from J, the junction kept 9 bases outside the gene matches. This sample's treatment: oral pan-JAK inhibitor, 5-10 mg twice daily. Peripheral blood, together with lesional scalp punch biopsies, was collected from alopecia areata patients. Notes on this clone: What it binds is unknown.

The sequence derives from a human donor with alopecia areata. The sample here was skin, taken at week 4, from a patient treated with tofacitinib. The chain recombines TRBV14 with TRBJ1-1, with 8 positions matching TRBD1. CDR3 bases: TGTGCCAGCAGCCACGGACAGGGACATTGGGCTGAAGCTTTCTTT. It yields the protein CASSHGQGHWAEAFF. Looking up the rest from reference TRBV14 and TRBJ1-1 gives the full variable domain: EAGVTQFPSHSVIEKGQTVTLRCDPISGHDNLYWYRRVMGKEIKFLLHFVKESKQDESGMPNNRFLAERTGGTYSTLKVQPAELEDSGVYFCASSHGQGHWAEAFFGQGTRLTVV.